The rows below give T cell receptor beta chains drawn from one sample of a study of blood T cell repertoires in COVID-19. Sequencing was performed with immunoSEQ multiplex PCR; in TCRdb, only in-frame clones are kept and a portion is missing. The table lists around 36,000 clones, roughly 78% of them singletons. Sequencing was carried out using peripheral blood. Receptors originate from a man at least 80 years old with active or convalescent COVID-19. The CDR3 runs from the conserved cysteine through the conserved F or W. A D gene is named only where the DNA matches it firmly. Expanded clones get a size class; other rows say once, few or many, or leave the size out.

>.|.|TRBV12-2|TRBJ2-3
TGTGCAAGTCGCTTAGCGACTAGCGGGAGCACAGATACGCAGTATTTT
CASRLATSGSTDTQYF
>.|once|TRBV3-1/TRBV3-2|TRBJ1-4
TGTGCCAGCAGCCAAGATCCCGTAGGCGGGGCGGATGAAAAACTGTTTTTT
CASSQDPVGGADEKLFF
>.|.|TRBV10-3|TRBJ2-1
TGTGCCTCATCAAACGGGGACAATGAGCAGTTCTTC
CASSNGDNEQFF
>TRBD2|once|TRBV2|TRBJ2-7
TGTGCCAGCACGGGACTAGCGGGAGGACAGGAGCAGTACTTC
CASTGLAGGQEQYF
>TRBD1|.|TRBV7-8|TRBJ2-7
TGTGCCAGCAGCTCCGGGACAGGGGGCGAGCAGTACTTC
CASSSGTGGEQYF
>TRBD1|.|TRBV6-2/TRBV6-3|TRBJ2-6
TGTGCCAGCAGTTACGGACAGGGTGCGGGGGCCAACGTCCTGACTTTC
CASSYGQGAGANVLTF
>.|.|TRBV18|TRBJ1-1
TGTGCCAGCTCACCAGAGGTTCTGAACACTGAAGCTTTCTTT
CASSPEVLNTEAFF
>TRBD2|.|TRBV2|TRBJ2-1
TGTGCCAGCAGGCTACTAGCGGGAACCAACAATGAGCAGTTCTTC
CASRLLAGTNNEQFF
>.|once|TRBV19|TRBJ2-1
TGTGCCAGTAGTATAGACGACTCTAGTATGCGGTTCTTC
CASSIDDSSMRFF
>.|.|TRBV11-2|TRBJ2-7
TGTGCCAGCAGACACCCGGGTCCCCGCTACGAGCAGTACTTC
CASRHPGPRYEQYF
>TRBD2|.|TRBV30|TRBJ2-3
TGTGCCTGGAGTGGGACTAGCGGGAGTGGAGATACGCAGTATTTT
CAWSGTSGSGDTQYF
>TRBD2|.|TRBV10-1|TRBJ2-1
TGCGCCAGCAGTGAGGGGACTAGCGGGAGGGCCAGGAATGAGCAGTTCTTC
CASSEGTSGRARNEQFF
>TRBD1|.|TRBV3-1/TRBV3-2|TRBJ2-7
TGTGCCAGCAGCCCGGGGACAGCCTACGAGCAGTACTTC
CASSPGTAYEQYF
>TRBD1|.|TRBV7-8|TRBJ2-2
TGTGCCAGCAGCTTCCCCGGGACAGGGGCCACCGGGGAGCTGTTTTTT
CASSFPGTGATGELFF
>TRBD1|.|TRBV28|TRBJ2-7
TGTGCCAGCCTCGGGACAGGGTGGCACGAGCAGTACTTC
CASLGTGWHEQYF
>.|.|TRBV5-4|TRBJ2-7
TGTGCCAGCAGCCCCGGGGAGAGCGAGCAGTACTTC
CASSPGESEQYF
>TRBD1|few|TRBV5-5|TRBJ1-2
TGTGCCAGCAGCTTGTGGACAGGCTATGGCTACACCTTC
CASSLWTGYGYTF
>.|few|TRBV7-9|TRBJ2-5
TGTGCCAGCAGCTTACCGCAGGGCGGGGAAGAGACCCAGTACTTC
CASSLPQGGEETQYF
>.|.|TRBV10-3|TRBJ2-5
TGTGCCATCAGTGAGTCACGCGTAGAGACCCAGTACTTC
CAISESRVETQYF
>TRBD2|.|TRBV3-1/TRBV3-2|TRBJ2-1
TGTGCCAGCAGCCAAGCCCCAGGCGCAGCGGGAGCTAGGTACAATGAGCAGTTCTTC
CASSQAPGAAGARYNEQFF
>.|.|TRBV5-1|TRBJ1-1
TGCGCCAGCAGCTTGTTGCCAGGGCTGAACACTGAAGCTTTCTTT
CASSLLPGLNTEAFF
>.|.|TRBV29-1|TRBJ2-5
TGCAGCGTGAACACGAATGCAGAGACCCAGTACTTC
CSVNTNAETQYF
>.|.|TRBV7-2|TRBJ1-1
TGTGCCAGCAGCTTCTTCCGTCGGGTTAACACTGAAGCTTTCTTT
CASSFFRRVNTEAFF
>.|.|TRBV24-1|TRBJ1-5
TGTGCCACCAGTGAATCTTTAGGAGGGATGAGCAATCAGCCCCAGCATTTT
CATSESLGGMSNQPQHF
>.|once|TRBV6-4|TRBJ2-1
TGTGCCAGCAGCGGTGAAGCCGGGACTCTGGGTGAGCAGTTCTTC
CASSGEAGTLGEQFF
>TRBD1|.|TRBV30|TRBJ1-1
TGTGCCTGGAGTGTCCGTAGGACAGGGGCGGCCGCTTTCTTT
CAWSVRRTGAAAFF
>TRBD1|once|TRBV3-1/TRBV3-2|TRBJ1-2
TGTGCCAGCAGCCAATTGGGCCGGGACAGGGCTGGCGGCTACACCTTC
CASSQLGRDRAGGYTF
>TRBD1|.|TRBV6-5|TRBJ1-2
TGTGCCAGCCAGAGGACAGGGTACTATGGCTACACCTTC
CASQRTGYYGYTF
>.|.|TRBV15|TRBJ1-4
TGTGCCACCAGCAGAGAATCCGAGAAACTACTTAATGAAAAACTGTTTTTT
CATSRESEKLLNEKLFF
>TRBD1|.|TRBV24-1|TRBJ2-3
TGTGCCACCAGTGATCCGGGACAGGGGGGAGGAGATACGCAGTATTTT
CATSDPGQGGGDTQYF
>.|.|TRBV11-3|TRBJ2-1
TGTGCCAGCAGCCCCTCGTGGGGAGCTCAGATCTACAATGAGCAGTTCTTC
CASSPSWGAQIYNEQFF
>.|.|TRBV5-6|TRBJ1-2
TGTGCCAGCAGCCGGGGGGACTATGGCTACACCTTC
CASSRGDYGYTF
>.|.|TRBV2|TRBJ1-4
TGTGCCAGCGGTGGACAGACTAATGAAAAACTGTTTTTT
CASGGQTNEKLFF
>TRBD1|.|TRBV6-5|TRBJ2-3
TGTGCCAGCAGCCCGGGACAGGTCGGTCCTAGGCAGTATTTT
CASSPGQVGPRQYF
>.|few|TRBV19|TRBJ1-2
TGTGCCAGTAGTATAGATCAGGGAACGGCTGGCTACACCTTC
CASSIDQGTAGYTF
>.|.|TRBV6-5|TRBJ2-2
TGTGCCAGCAGGCTAACCGGGGAGCTGTTTTTT
CASRLTGELFF
>.|.|TRBV7-3|TRBJ1-1
TGTGCCAGCAGCATTCAACGGGGTTCGGAAGCCTTCTTT
CASSIQRGSEAFF
>TRBD1|.|TRBV5-1|TRBJ2-7
TGCGCCAGCAGCTACCGGACAGGGGGAAACTCCTACGAGCAGTACTTC
CASSYRTGGNSYEQYF
>.|once|TRBV30|TRBJ2-3
TGTGCCTGGAGCCGTCGGACGGGGGATACGCAGTATTTT
CAWSRRTGDTQYF
>.|.|TRBV7-2|TRBJ2-3
TGTGCCAGCAGCCCAGGGCGGCTACGCGATACGCAGTATTTT
CASSPGRLRDTQYF
>.|once|TRBV24-1|TRBJ2-1
TGTGCCACCAGACCAACGGGGCAGGGGAACAATGAGCAGTTCTTC
CATRPTGQGNNEQFF